The entry below describes one T cell receptor (beta chain). Trimming took off 2 bases at V and 6 bases at J, with 16 bases between the two ends. Per the germline V gene, CDR1 is GTSNPN and CDR2 is SVGIG (reference sequence). The CDR3 loop spans 14 amino acids. This sample is drawn from a study of blood T cell repertoires in COVID-19. TCRdb's table, derived via immunoSEQ multiplex PCR, lists solely in-frame clones and lacks some. This sample has about 250,000 clones, with about nine tenths found just once. The rearrangement joins TRBV30 to TRBJ1-2, with a possible D match to TRBD1 (5 bases). The clonotype was recovered from a woman in her forties or fifties who had recovered from COVID-19. Sequencing used PBMCs or T cells enriched from blood (not recorded which). The CDR3 nucleotides read TGTGCCTGGAGTCCTTCAGTGGGGCGGCATGGCTACACCTTC. This codes for CAWSPSVGRHGYTF.